The 21 T cell receptor beta chains below all came from one sample that was sequenced in a study of cytomegalovirus exposure and HLA in healthy donors. This PCR relied on a set of 60 Vbeta primers and 13 Jbeta primers. Data came from immunoSEQ multiplex PCR; TCRdb stores just in-frame clones and leaves some out. The sample holds about 90,000 clones, around 81% seen once. Sequencing input: PBMCs. These receptors were taken from a young man in good health and CMV-seronegative.

The V gene is TRBV7-3, the J gene TRBJ2-6; TRBD1 agrees at 7 bases. The CDR3 contains 15 residues. V was pared by 3 bases and J by 2 bases, with 1 base of the junction left unmatched. The V gene's germline CDR1 is SGHTA and CDR2 FQGTGA. The CDR3 coding sequence is TGTGCCAGCAGCTTCCAGGGGGCTGGGGCCAACGTCCTGACTTTC. Translating gives CASSFQGAGANVLTF.

This chain joins TRBV29-1 and TRBJ1-1, with 7 nucleotides matching TRBD1. With V trimmed by 7 bases and J by 2 bases, 1 base remained unmatched. CDR3 size: 11 residues. CDR1 is SQVTM, CDR2 ANQGSEA, per germline. DNA of the CDR3: TGCAGCGGGGACAGTAACACTGAAGCTTTCTTT. It codes for CSGDSNTEAFF.

This clone turned up a few times. The chain links TRBV6-5 to TRBJ1-2; TRBD1 matches at 9 bases. Germline-derived CDR1 and CDR2 are MNHEY and SVGAGI. This CDR3 contains 14 residues. V shed 5 bases, J shed 3 bases, and the junction held 4 bases outside the gene matches. The CDR3 spells CASSDRDRDYGYTF. CDR3 bases: TGTGCCAGCAGTGACCGGGACAGGGACTATGGCTACACCTTC.

The chain joins TRBV27 to TRBJ2-7; 9 nucleotides agree with TRBD1. The CDR3 is made up of 15 amino acids. Germline V gene lookup returns CDR1 MNHEY and CDR2 SMNVEV (reference sequence). J gave up 4 bases and V 4 bases, and 8 bases lay outside the gene matches. CDR3 nucleotide sequence: TGTGCCAGCAGTTCCCCGGGACAGGGAACGTACGAGCAGTACTTC. Its protein product is CASSSPGQGTYEQYF.

This rearrangement joins TRBV4-2 to TRBJ1-2; D is ambiguous. This CDR3 is 16 amino acids long. Trimming cost V 0 bases and J 2 bases, with 13 bases left between them. Germline lookup yields CDR1 LGHNA and CDR2 YNFKEQ. The CDR3 region has the DNA TGTGCCAGCAGCCAAGATTGGTCTTCGGGGAACTATGGCTACACCTTC. Protein: CASSQDWSSGNYGYTF.

This clone was observed a few times. The gene calls are TRBV5-5 and TRBJ1-1; D ambiguous. This CDR3 is 14 amino acids long. Germline assignment: CDR1 SGHKS and CDR2 YYEKEE (reference sequence). V dropped 4 bases and J dropped 0 bases, with 10 bases sitting between them. The CDR3 region is CASSVQFLNTEAFF. The CDR3 bases are TGTGCCAGCAGCGTCCAGTTTTTGAACACTGAAGCTTTCTTT.

The genes are TRBV19 and TRBJ1-2; 10 positions agree with TRBD1. V shed 6 bases, J shed 3 bases, and the junction held 4 bases outside the gene matches. Germline V gene sequence: CDR1 LNHDA, CDR2 SQIVND (reference sequence). The CDR3 runs to 14 residues. CDR3 in amino acids: CASSGTGDYYGYTF. The DNA of the CDR3 is TGTGCCAGTAGCGGGACAGGGGATTACTATGGCTACACCTTC.

V is TRBV5-1 and J is TRBJ2-5, with D possibly TRBD1 on 5 matching bases. CDR3 length equals 15 residues. Germline values: CDR1 SGHRS, CDR2 YFSETQ. The V end lost 1 base, the J end lost 2 bases, and 12 bases lay between the germline ends. The CDR3 reads CASSLMGRAQETQYF. Here the CDR3 DNA reads TGCGCCAGCAGCTTGATGGGCAGGGCTCAAGAGACCCAGTACTTC.

The gene calls are TRBV7-8 and TRBJ2-7, with TRBD1 matching over 8 bases. There are 16 residues in the CDR3. Germline V gene lookup returns CDR1 SGHVS and CDR2 FQNEAQ. The V gene end was trimmed by 1 base and the J gene end by 2 bases; junction bases not matched to a gene: 7. As DNA, the CDR3 is TGTGCCAGCAGCTTAGAATCGGGACAGGTCACCTACGAGCAGTACTTC. It codes for CASSLESGQVTYEQYF.

This chain connects TRBV7-2 to TRBJ2-3; a weak D match, TRBD2 (6 bases). The length of the CDR3 is 12 residues. Trimming shortened V by 6 bases and J by 7 bases, and 11 bases separated the two germline ends. Germline V gene data show CDR1 as SGHTA and CDR2 as FQGNSA. The CDR3 is CASRGGLNTQYF. The CDR3 nucleotides are TGTGCCAGCAGGGGAGGACTAAATACGCAGTATTTT.

This clone was counted between two and nine times. The junction departs from germline at one end; a sequencing error may be responsible. The chain has TRBV6-1 and TRBJ2-7, with TRBD1 as a possible D gene (6 bases). The CDR3 extends over 14 amino acids. Germline V lookup: CDR1 MNHNS, CDR2 SASEGT. DNA for the CDR3: TGTGCCAGCAGGGCCGGAGACAGGCCCTCCCGGGATCACTTC. It translates to CASRAGDRPSRDHF.

The J gene is TRBJ1-4, the V gene TRBV9; D call uncertain. This CDR3 region has 15 residues. The V end was cut by 4 bases, the J end by 2 bases, with 12 bases between. In germline, CDR1 is SGDLS, CDR2 YYNGEE. This CDR3 is CASSPRESTNEKLFF. CDR3 coding DNA: TGTGCCAGCAGCCCACGGGAGTCGACTAATGAAAAACTGTTTTTT.

This clone was seen a handful of times. The chain combines TRBV6-1 with TRBJ1-3; D remains ambiguous. V dropped 2 bases and J dropped 3 bases, with 17 bases sitting between them. The CDR3 is made up of 17 amino acids. Germline loops: CDR1 MNHNS, CDR2 SASEGT. DNA of the CDR3: TGTGCCAGCAGTGAATCATTTTCATCTTACTATGGAAACACCATATATTTT. Translating gives CASSESFSSYYGNTIYF.

The CDR3 coding sequence is TGTGCCAGCAGCCCGACTAGCGGAGCCCAAGAGACCCAGTACTTC. It specifies CASSPTSGAQETQYF. The chain employs TRBV7-3 and TRBJ2-5; 9 bases are shared with TRBD2. The germline V gene has CDR1 SGHTA and CDR2 FQGTGA. With 5 bases clipped from V and 1 base from J, the junction kept 5 bases outside the gene matches. This CDR3 contains 15 residues. Together with reference TRBV7-3 and TRBJ2-5, the CDR3 gives the full variable domain: GAGVSQTPSNKVTEKGKYVELRCDPISGHTALYWYRQSLGQGPEFLIYFQGTGAADDSGLPNDRFFAVRPEGSVSTLKIQRTERGDSAVYLCASSPTSGAQETQYFGPGTRLLVL.

The rearrangement uses TRBV5-1 and TRBJ1-5; perhaps TRBD1 as D (6 bases). CDR3 length: 15 residues. Germline V lookup: CDR1 SGHRS, CDR2 YFSETQ. V lost 0 bases, J lost 6 bases, and 13 bases lay in between. The CDR3 DNA sequence: TGCGCCAGCAGCTTGGAGACAGGCCCGGGTCAGCCCCAGCATTTT. It specifies CASSLETGPGQPQHF.

This rearrangement joins TRBV7-2 to TRBJ2-5; weak D call: TRBD2 (5 bases). CDR1 and CDR2 from the germline V gene are SGHTA and FQGNSA. V was cut by 2 bases and J by 2 bases, with 12 bases left in between. The CDR3 length is 15 residues. CDR3: CASSLLSRRQETQYF. In DNA, the CDR3 is TGTGCCAGCAGCTTACTGAGTAGGAGGCAAGAGACCCAGTACTTC.

The chain carries TRBV7-2 and TRBJ2-1; 7 nucleotides line up with TRBD1. The V and J ends lost 3 bases and 4 bases, in that order; junction bases with no gene match: 12. The CDR3 runs to 17 residues. Germline CDR1 SGHTA, CDR2 FQGNSA. CDR3 DNA: TGTGCCAGCAGCTTGTCGCTAGGGACAGATCTATACAATGAGCAGTTCTTC. Its translation is CASSLSLGTDLYNEQFF. The entire variable domain, with the rest obtained from reference TRBV7-2 and TRBJ2-1, is as follows: GAGVSQSPSNKVTEKGKDVELRCDPISGHTALYWYRQSLGQGLEFLIYFQGNSAPDKSGLPSDRFSAERTGGSVSTLTIQRTQQEDSAVYLCASSLSLGTDLYNEQFFGPGTRLTVL.

This clone was picked up a small number of times. This sequence joins TRBV6-4 and TRBJ2-2, with TRBD1 identical over 8 bases. The V segment lost 6 bases and the J segment 5 bases; nucleotides outside the gene matches: 5. In germline, CDR1 is MRHNA, CDR2 SNTAGT. This CDR3 spans 14 amino acids. CDR3 amino acids: CASRGQGRTGELFF. DNA of the CDR3: TGTGCCAGCAGAGGACAGGGACGTACCGGGGAGCTGTTTTTT.

The chain has TRBV7-9 and TRBJ2-2; a possible D gene is TRBD1 (5 bases). V was clipped by 3 bases and J by 4 bases, with 6 bases between them. This CDR3 is 13 amino acids long. Looked up from germline, CDR1 is SEHNR and CDR2 is FQNEAQ (reference sequence). The CDR3 coding sequence is TGTGCCAGCAGCTTTGACAGCACCGGGGAGCTGTTTTTT. Amino acid sequence: CASSFDSTGELFF.

This clone has just a few counts. The V and J genes are TRBV5-6 and TRBJ1-1; TRBD1 might be the D (6 bases). With 5 bases removed from V and 4 bases from J, the gap between germline ends came to 18 bases. CDR3 size: 15 residues. Germline V lookup: CDR1 SGHDT, CDR2 YYEEEE. DNA for the CDR3: TGTGCCAGCAGAAGCCTGACAGGCTTTGCCACTGAAGCTTTCTTT. This translates into CASRSLTGFATEAFF.

A few counts support this clone. This chain connects TRBV6-1 to TRBJ2-3, with unresolved D. Germline V gene lookup returns CDR1 MNHNS and CDR2 SASEGT. V lost 3 bases and J 6 bases, leaving 10 bases between the germline ends. The CDR3 is 13 amino acids. The CDR3 region has the DNA TGTGCCAGCAGTGACCTAGGTACCGATACGCAGTATTTT. It specifies CASSDLGTDTQYF.